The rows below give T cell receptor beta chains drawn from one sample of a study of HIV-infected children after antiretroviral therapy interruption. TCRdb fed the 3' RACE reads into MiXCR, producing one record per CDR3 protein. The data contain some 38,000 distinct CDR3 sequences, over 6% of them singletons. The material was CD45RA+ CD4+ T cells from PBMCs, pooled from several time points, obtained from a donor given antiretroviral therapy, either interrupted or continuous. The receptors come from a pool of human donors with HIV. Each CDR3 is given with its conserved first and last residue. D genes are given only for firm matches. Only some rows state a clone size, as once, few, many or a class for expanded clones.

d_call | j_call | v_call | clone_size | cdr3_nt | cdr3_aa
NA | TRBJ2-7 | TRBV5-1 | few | TGCGCCAGCAGCTTGGAGACACCGAAACGGGGCGAGCAGTACTTC | CASSLETPKRGEQYF
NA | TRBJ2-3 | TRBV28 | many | TGTGCCAGCAGGACCCCGACGCCGAGGACAGATACGCAGTATTTT | CASRTPTPRTDTQYF
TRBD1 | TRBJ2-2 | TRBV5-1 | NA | TGCGCCAGCAGCTTGCTAGTTTCAGGGGGCACCGGGGAGCTGTTTTTT | CASSLLVSGGTGELFF
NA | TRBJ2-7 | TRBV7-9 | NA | TGTGCCAGCAGCTTAGTGGGCACCCGGATACCTTACGAGCAGTACTTC | CASSLVGTRIPYEQYF
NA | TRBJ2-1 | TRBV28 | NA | TGTGCCAGCAGCCCGGAGGAGGCGTACGATGAGCAGTTCTTC | CASSPEEAYDEQFF
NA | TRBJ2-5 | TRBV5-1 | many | TGCGCCAGCAGCCTCCGGGAACGAGAGACCCAGTACTTC | CASSLRERETQYF
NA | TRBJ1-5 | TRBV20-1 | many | TGCAGTGCTCAAGAATATAGCAATCAGCCCCAGCATTTT | CSAQEYSNQPQHF
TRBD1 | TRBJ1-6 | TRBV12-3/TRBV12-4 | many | TGTGCCAGCAGTGGGGGGAAACAGGGGGCATGGTATTCACCCCTCCACTTT | CASSGGKQGAWYSPLHF
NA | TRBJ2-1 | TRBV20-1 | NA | TGCAGTGCACGCTTTAGAAGCTCCTACAATGAGCAGTTCTTC | CSARFRSSYNEQFF
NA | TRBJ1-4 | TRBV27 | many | TGTGCCAGCAGTCAACAGGGATCTGAAAAACTGTTTTTT | CASSQQGSEKLFF
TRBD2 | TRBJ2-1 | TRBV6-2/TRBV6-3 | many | TGTGCCAGCAGCCGGACTAGCGGGGAGCAGTTCTTC | CASSRTSGEQFF
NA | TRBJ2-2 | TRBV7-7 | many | TGTGCTAGCAGCCTCGGACACGACACCGGGGAGCTGTTTTTT | CASSLGHDTGELFF
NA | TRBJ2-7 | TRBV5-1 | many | TGCGCCAGCAGCTTACGGGGACTTCCCATCTACGAGCAGTACTTC | CASSLRGLPIYEQYF
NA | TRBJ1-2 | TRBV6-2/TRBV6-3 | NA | TGTGCCAGCAGAACCGGGACGGATGGCTACACCTTC | CASRTGTDGYTF
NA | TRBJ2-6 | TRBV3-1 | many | TGTGCCAGCAGCCAAGCCGGCGGGGGCTCCCCTGGGGCCAACGTCCTGACTTTC | CASSQAGGGSPGANVLTF
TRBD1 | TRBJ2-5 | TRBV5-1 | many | TGCGCCAGCAGCCCCCCGACAGGGACCCACCAAGAGACCCAGTACTTC | CASSPPTGTHQETQYF
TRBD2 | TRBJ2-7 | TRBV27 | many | TGTGCCAGCAGTTTATCGAGGGGACTAGCAGTCTACGAGCAGTACTTC | CASSLSRGLAVYEQYF
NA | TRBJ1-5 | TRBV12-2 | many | TGTGCAAGTCGCTTAGCGTCCGGACACCCGAACCAGCCCCAGCATTTT | CASRLASGHPNQPQHF
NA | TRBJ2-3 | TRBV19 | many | TGTGCCAGCAGTATATCTGGGGGGGCGCTTGCAGAAACGCTGTATTTT | CASSISGGALAETLYF
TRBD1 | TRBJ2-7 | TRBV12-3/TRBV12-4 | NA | TGTGCAAGCAGCCCGGGACAGGGGAATGAACAGTACTTC | CASSPGQGNEQYF
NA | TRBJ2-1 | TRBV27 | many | TGTGCCAGCAGTCAAACAGGGTCCCCCTACAATGAGCAGTTCTTC | CASSQTGSPYNEQFF
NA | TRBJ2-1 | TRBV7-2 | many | TGTGCCAGCAGCTCTGGGGGGGCCCAGTACAATGAGCAGTTCTTC | CASSSGGAQYNEQFF
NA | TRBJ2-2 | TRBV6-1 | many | TGTGCCAGCAGTGTCAGGGGAATGAACACCGGGGAGCTGTTTTTT | CASSVRGMNTGELFF
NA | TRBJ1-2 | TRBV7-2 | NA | TGTGCCAGCAGCTTAGATTCAGTTTACTATGGCTACACCTTC | CASSLDSVYYGYTF
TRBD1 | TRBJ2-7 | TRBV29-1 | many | TGCTTACGGGACAGGGAAGTCGGATCGGAGTACTTC | CLRDREVGSEYF
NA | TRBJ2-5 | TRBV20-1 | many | TGCAGTGCTACACTGGGGTCTACGTACCAAGAGACCCAGTACTTC | CSATLGSTYQETQYF
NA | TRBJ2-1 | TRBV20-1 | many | TGCAGTGCCCCTGAGGACAGCGACTACAATGAGCAGTTCTTC | CSAPEDSDYNEQFF
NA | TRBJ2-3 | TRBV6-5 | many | TGTGCCAGCAGTTACCACGGGCGGAGTACAGATACGCAGTATTTT | CASSYHGRSTDTQYF
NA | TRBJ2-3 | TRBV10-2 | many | TGCGCCAGCAGTGGGCTACTTAGCACAGATACGCAGTATTTT | CASSGLLSTDTQYF
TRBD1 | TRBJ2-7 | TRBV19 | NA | TGTGCCAGTAGTATCACCGGGACAGGGTTGTACGAGCAGTACTTC | CASSITGTGLYEQYF
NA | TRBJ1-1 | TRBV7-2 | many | TGTGCCAGCAGCTTGGAAGGGCCTAAGCCTAACACTGAAGCTTTCTTT | CASSLEGPKPNTEAFF
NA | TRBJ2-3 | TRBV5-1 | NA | TGCGCCAGCAGCCCGGGTCCTCTCACAGATACGCAGTATTTT | CASSPGPLTDTQYF
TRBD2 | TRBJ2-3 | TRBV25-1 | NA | TGTGCCAGCAGTGAGACTAGCGGGGCGATCACAGATACGCAGTATTTT | CASSETSGAITDTQYF
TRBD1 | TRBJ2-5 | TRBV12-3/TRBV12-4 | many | TGTGCCAGCAGGTCGACAGGGAAAGAGACCCAGTACTTC | CASRSTGKETQYF
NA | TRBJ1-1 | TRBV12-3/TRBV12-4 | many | TGTGCAAGCAGCTTTGACAAAAACACAGAAGTCTTCTTT | CASSFDKNTEVFF
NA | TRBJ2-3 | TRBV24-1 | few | TGTGCCACCAGTGATTTCGGACATACAGATACGCAGTATTTT | CATSDFGHTDTQYF
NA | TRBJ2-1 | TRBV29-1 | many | TGCAGCGTTTTCGGGTACTCCTACAATGAGCAGTTCTTC | CSVFGYSYNEQFF
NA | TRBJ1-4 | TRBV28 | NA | TGTGCTAGCAGTTTACCAGTTTCCAACGAAAGATTATTTTTC | CASSLPVSNERLFF
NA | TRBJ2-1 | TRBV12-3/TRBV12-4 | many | TGTGCCAGCAGTTTATCCGTGAGCTCCTACAATGAGCAGTTCTTC | CASSLSVSSYNEQFF
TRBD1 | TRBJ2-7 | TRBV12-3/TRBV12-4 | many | TGTGCCAGCAGTTCGGACAGGGCCCACGAGCAGTACTTC | CASSSDRAHEQYF
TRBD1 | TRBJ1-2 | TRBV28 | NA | TGTGCCACCAACCTGGGCAGGGGGCGCCATGGCTACACCTTC | CATNLGRGRHGYTF
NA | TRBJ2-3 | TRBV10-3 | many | TGTGCCAGCGGTGATGATGCTGGGGGGAGTGCAGAAACGCTGTATTTT | CASGDDAGGSAETLYF
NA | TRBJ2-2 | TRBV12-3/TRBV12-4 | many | TGTGCCAGCAGTTTCGTTGACACCGGGGAGCTGTTTTTT | CASSFVDTGELFF
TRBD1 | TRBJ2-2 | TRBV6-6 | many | TGTGCCAGCAGTTACTCTTTTCAGGGGGCCACCGGGGAGCTGTTTTTT | CASSYSFQGATGELFF
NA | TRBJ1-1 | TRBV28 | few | TGTGCCAGCAGTTTCCCTCGGTTCGGTCGCCAAATTGAAGCTTTCTTT | CASSFPRFGRQIEAFF
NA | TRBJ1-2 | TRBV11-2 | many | TGTGCCAGCAGCACCCTCTCGGGGGCGGCGGGGGGCTACACCTTC | CASSTLSGAAGGYTF
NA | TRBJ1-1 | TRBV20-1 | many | TGCAGTGCTATGGTCGGGGCGCGCACTGAAGCTTTCTTT | CSAMVGARTEAFF
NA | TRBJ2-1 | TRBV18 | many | TGTGCCAGCTCACTGACAGAGTACAATGAGCAGTTCTTC | CASSLTEYNEQFF
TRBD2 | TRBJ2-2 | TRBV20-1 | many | TGCAGTGCTAGAGCACACTTCGGGGGGGCGATTACGAACACCGGGGAGCTGTTTTTT | CSARAHFGGAITNTGELFF
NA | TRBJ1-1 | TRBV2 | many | TGTGCCAGCAGTGAAGGGGGGGTCAGGAGCTACACTGAAGCTTTCTTT | CASSEGGVRSYTEAFF
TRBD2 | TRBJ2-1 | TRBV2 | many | TGTGCCAGCAGTCCTCTAGCGGGAAATGAGCAGTTCTTC | CASSPLAGNEQFF
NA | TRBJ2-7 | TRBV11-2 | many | TGTGCCAGCAGCCCTAGGGCCAGTAACTTATACGAGCAGTACTTC | CASSPRASNLYEQYF